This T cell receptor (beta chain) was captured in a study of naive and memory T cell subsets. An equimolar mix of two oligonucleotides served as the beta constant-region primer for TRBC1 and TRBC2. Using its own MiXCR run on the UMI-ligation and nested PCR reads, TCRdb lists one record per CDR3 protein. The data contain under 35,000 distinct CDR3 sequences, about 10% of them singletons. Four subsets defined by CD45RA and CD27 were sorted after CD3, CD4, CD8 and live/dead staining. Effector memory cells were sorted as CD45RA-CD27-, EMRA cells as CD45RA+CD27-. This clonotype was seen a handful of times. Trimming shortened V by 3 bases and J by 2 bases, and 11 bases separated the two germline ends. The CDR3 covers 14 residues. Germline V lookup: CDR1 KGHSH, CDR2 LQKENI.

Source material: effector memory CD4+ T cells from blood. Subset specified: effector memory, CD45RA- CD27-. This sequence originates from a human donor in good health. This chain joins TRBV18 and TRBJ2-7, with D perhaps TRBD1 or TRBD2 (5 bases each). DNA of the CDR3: TGTGCCAGCTCACCGGGAAGGGGACCCTACGAGCAGTACTTC. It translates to CASSPGRGPYEQYF.